The present T cell receptor beta chain was sequenced within a study of graft-versus-host responses after intestinal transplantation (dated by TCRdb to the early 2020s). About the investigation overall: The transplants that recipients got were multivisceral, liver-intestinal, or isolated intestinal. A peak of at least 4% donor T cells among recipient peripheral blood mononuclear cells was the definition used for donor T cell macrochimerism. Alloreactive clones were identified by sequencing pre-transplant mixed lymphocyte reaction products and comparing these products with unstimulated pre-transplant donor and recipient T cells. After intestinal transplantation, graft-versus-host and host-versus-graft alloreactive T cell clones in the graft, circulation and bone marrow were tracked using bulk TCR-beta CDR3 sequencing. Samples from a few later patients were sequenced in-house on an Illumina MiSeq with MiXCR processing rather than by the commercial service. The cohort enrolled approximately 24 intestinal transplant recipients, one of whom was a retransplant, and a few patients without pretransplant specimens were excluded. Every recipient was given anti-thymocyte globulin induction, then maintenance tacrolimus and steroids for roughly 3 years.

Results the study describes overall, beyond this receptor: Early after transplant, declines in HvG clones were associated with peak levels of circulating GvH clones. High GvH to HvG T cell clonal ratios were observed in the allografts of patients with donor T cell macrochimerism. GvH clones turned up in recipient bone marrow, with some appearing earlier in ileal mucosa or blood, a pattern consistent with an intestinal mucosal origin. Conclusions were limited by the relatively low number and heterogeneity of intestinal transplant patients.

Preparation of the library involved the immunoSEQ multiplex PCR assay. For most patients, genomic DNA was isolated with the Qiagen DNeasy Blood and Tissue Kit and sent frozen to Adaptive Biotechnologies for TCR sequencing. For most patients, genomic DNA was subjected to high-throughput TCR-beta CDR3 sequencing by Adaptive Biotechnologies. Processing in the source paper ran as follows. TCR sequencing data were retrieved from Adaptive's ImmunoSEQ software for around 20 patients, whereas a few other patients were processed with MiXCR and VDJtools. CD4 versus CD8 sorting errors were corrected by removing sequences found in both subsets at a frequency ratio below 5:1. CDR3 nucleotide sequences shared by donor and recipient were removed because the origin of these sequences could not be assigned. To count as alloreactive, a clone needed at least 2-fold expansion over unstimulated cells and a minimum CFSE-low frequency of 0.002% (template counts) or 0.001% (read counts). Clones were considered mappable if detected in sequenced pre-transplant spleen, lymph node, or MLR CFSE-low populations of the donor or recipient. The cumulative frequency of alloreactive clones was calculated as a percentage of all sequences, weighted by copy number. Not all clones reach the TCRdb copy of this immuneACCESS table, which keeps in-frame sequences only. Checked studies attribute under half of the gap to unresolved V genes and leave the rest unexplained. V and J calls and clone size are those listed in that table; D and trimming were worked out from the DNA. In all, the sample holds about 64,000 clones, and roughly 90% of those were seen once. 1.7% of the sample belongs to the ten largest clones.

The sample's time point label, in plain terms: cells obtained before transplantation from donor or recipient. CD3+CD4+ and CD3+CD8+ populations were FACS-sorted from unstimulated pre-transplant donor and recipient cells taken from spleen or lymph nodes. The junction shows trimming of 6 bases on V and 7 bases on J, and the gene matches do not reach 16 bases of it. The germline V gene supplies CDR1 MDHEN and CDR2 SYDVKM. Reading from cysteine to phenylalanine, the CDR3 counts 17 amino acids. Of the read, only the CDR3 DNA is kept; its 51 bases are in frame from base 1. Comments on this clone: Its antigen specificity is not known. Base-call qualities are not available, and no considerably larger clone is one nucleotide away.

This TCR derives from a human donor who was the organ donor for an intestinal transplant. This sample comprised unstimulated CD8+ T cells sorted from spleen or lymph node cells, obtained before transplant. The chain is assembled from TRBV28 and TRBJ2-1; 9 central nucleotides agree with TRBD2. The DNA sequence follows: TGTGCCAGCAGCAAACCCCGGCCTAGCGGGATTACGAATGAGCAGTTCTTC. This gives the protein CASSKPRPSGITNEQFF.